The 2 T cell receptor beta chains given below trace back to one sample, sequenced in a study of T cells in Graves' hyperthyroidism and ophthalmopathy. The CDR3 regions of TCR beta were amplified from RNA transcripts. The study used the HTBI primer set for a first-round RT-PCR of the TCR CDR3. A single record per CDR3 protein comes from TCRdb applying MiXCR to the multiplex PCR reads. The profile shows around 280,000 distinct CDR3 sequences, approximately 13% of them singletons. The sequenced sample consisted of blood. These receptors came from a woman in her forties with Graves' hyperthyroidism.

In its sample, this clonotype was seen many times. This chain joins TRBV27 and TRBJ2-7; 10 nucleotides match TRBD1. The CDR3 has 14 amino acids. V dropped 6 bases and J dropped 4; count of bases not matched to a gene: 6. Looked up from germline, CDR1 is MNHEY and CDR2 is SMNVEV (reference sequence). The CDR3 DNA reads as TGTGCCAGCAGCACGACAGGGGGCGGGTACGAGCAGTACTTC. It yields the protein CASSTTGGGYEQYF.

This clonotype has more than one count but fewer than ten. The rearrangement joins TRBV15 to TRBJ2-3; TRBD1 agrees at 7 bases. The CDR3 contains 17 residues. The ends lost 3 bases at V and 2 bases at J; junction bases unmatched: 11. Per the germline V gene, CDR1 is LNHNV and CDR2 is YYDKDF (reference sequence). The CDR3 reads CATSSGDSADYTDTQYF. CDR3 nucleotide sequence: TGTGCCACCAGCAGTGGGGACAGCGCCGATTACACAGATACGCAGTATTTT. The entire variable domain, with the rest obtained from reference TRBV15 and TRBJ2-3, is as follows: DAMVIQNPRYQVTQFGKPVTLSCSQTLNHNVMYWYQQKSSQAPKLLFHYYDKDFNNEADTPDNFQSRRPNTSFCFLDIRSPGLGDTAMYLCATSSGDSADYTDTQYFGPGTRLTVL.